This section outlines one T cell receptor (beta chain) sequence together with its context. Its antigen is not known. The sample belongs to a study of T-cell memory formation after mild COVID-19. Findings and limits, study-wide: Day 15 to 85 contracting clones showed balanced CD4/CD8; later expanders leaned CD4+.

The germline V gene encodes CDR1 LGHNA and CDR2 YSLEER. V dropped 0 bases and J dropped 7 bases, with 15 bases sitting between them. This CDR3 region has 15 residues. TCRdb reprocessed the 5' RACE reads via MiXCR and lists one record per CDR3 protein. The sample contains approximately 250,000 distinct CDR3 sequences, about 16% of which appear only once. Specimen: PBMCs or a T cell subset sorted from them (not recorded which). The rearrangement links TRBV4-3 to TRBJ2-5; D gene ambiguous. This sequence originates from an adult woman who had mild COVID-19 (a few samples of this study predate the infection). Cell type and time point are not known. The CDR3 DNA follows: TGCGCCAGCAGCCAAGAACATCGCGGCCTATGGACCCAGTACTTC. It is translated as CASSQEHRGLWTQYF.